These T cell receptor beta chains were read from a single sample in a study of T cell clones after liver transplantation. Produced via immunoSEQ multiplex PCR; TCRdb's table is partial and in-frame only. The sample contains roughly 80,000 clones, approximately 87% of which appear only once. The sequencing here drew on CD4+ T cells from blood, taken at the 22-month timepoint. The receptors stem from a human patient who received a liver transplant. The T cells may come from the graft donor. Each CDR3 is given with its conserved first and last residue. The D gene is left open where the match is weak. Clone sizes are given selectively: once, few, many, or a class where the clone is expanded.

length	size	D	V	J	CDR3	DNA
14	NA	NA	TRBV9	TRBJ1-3	CASSVVGLSNTIYF	TGTGCCAGCAGCGTAGTGGGTTTATCAAACACCATATATTTT
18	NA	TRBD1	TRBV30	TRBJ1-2	CAYFSLADRRRTNYGYTF	TGTGCCTACTTCTCCCTTGCGGACAGGAGACGCACTAACTATGGCTACACCTTC
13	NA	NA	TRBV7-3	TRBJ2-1	CASSLGRLNEQFF	TGTGCCAGCAGCTTAGGGCGGCTCAATGAGCAGTTCTTC
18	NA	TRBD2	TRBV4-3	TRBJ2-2	CASSQRSAGTSATGELFF	TGCGCCAGCAGCCAGAGATCAGCCGGGACTAGCGCTACCGGGGAGCTGTTTTTT
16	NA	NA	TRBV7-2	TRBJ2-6	CASSLGPGAGANVLTF	TGTGCCAGCAGCTTAGGTCCGGGGGCGGGGGCCAACGTCCTGACTTTC
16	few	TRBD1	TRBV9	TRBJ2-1	CASSAGTGLSYNEQFF	TGTGCCAGCAGCGCGGGGACAGGCCTCTCCTACAATGAGCAGTTCTTC
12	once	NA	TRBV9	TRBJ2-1	CASSAPFGGQFF	TGTGCCAGCAGCGCCCCTTTCGGGGGGCAGTTCTTC
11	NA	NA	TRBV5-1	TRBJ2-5	CASSLGQTQYF	TGCGCCAGCAGCTTGGGGCAGACCCAGTACTTC
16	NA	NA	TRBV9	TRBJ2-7	CASSVRGDSTSYEQYF	TGTGCCAGCAGCGTGAGGGGGGACAGTACATCCTACGAGCAGTACTTC
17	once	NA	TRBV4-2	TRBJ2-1	CASSQEGFGGGGNEQFF	TGTGCCAGCAGCCAAGAAGGTTTCGGAGGTGGTGGAAATGAGCAGTTCTTC
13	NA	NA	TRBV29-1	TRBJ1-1	CSVSQEADTEAFF	TGCAGCGTTTCACAGGAGGCGGACACTGAAGCTTTCTTT
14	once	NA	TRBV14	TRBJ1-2	CASSQDRTGGGYTF	TGTGCCAGCAGCCAAGATCGGACGGGGGGCGGCTACACCTTC
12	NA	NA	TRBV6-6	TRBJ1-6	CASSYEGSPLHF	TGTGCCAGCAGTTACGAGGGGTCACCCCTCCACTTT
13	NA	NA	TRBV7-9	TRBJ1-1	CASSSLPTPEAFF	TGTGCCAGCAGCTCCCTGCCCACACCCGAAGCTTTCTTT
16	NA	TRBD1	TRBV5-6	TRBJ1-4	CASSFVTGTGNEKLFF	TGTGCCAGCAGCTTTGTAACCGGGACAGGGAATGAAAAACTGTTTTTT
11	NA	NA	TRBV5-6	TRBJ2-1	CASSFGQEQFF	TGTGCCAGCAGCTTTGGTCAAGAGCAGTTCTTC
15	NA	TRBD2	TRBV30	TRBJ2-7	CAWSARLANTYEQYF	TGTGCCTGGAGTGCACGACTAGCCAATACCTACGAGCAGTACTTC
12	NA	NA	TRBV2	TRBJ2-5	CASRGNQETQYF	TGTGCCAGCAGGGGGAACCAAGAGACCCAGTACTTC
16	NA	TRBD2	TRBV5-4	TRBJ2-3	CASSLGARGGVDTQYF	TGTGCCAGCAGCTTGGGGGCGCGGGGGGGGGTAGATACGCAGTATTTT
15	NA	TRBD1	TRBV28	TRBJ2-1	CASLGAGQGVYGQFF	TGTGCCAGCTTGGGGGCCGGTCAGGGGGTCTATGGGCAGTTCTTC
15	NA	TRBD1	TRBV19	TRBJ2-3	CASSPTGGPTDTQYF	TGTGCCAGTAGCCCGACAGGGGGACCTACAGATACGCAGTATTTT
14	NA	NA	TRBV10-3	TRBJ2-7	CAIREDRTSYEQYF	TGTGCCATCAGGGAAGACAGGACATCCTACGAGCAGTACTTC
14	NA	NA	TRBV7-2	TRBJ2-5	CASSQTAVSETQYF	TGTGCCAGCAGCCAAACGGCAGTATCGGAGACCCAGTACTTC
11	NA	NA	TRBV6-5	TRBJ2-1	CASSLRDEQFF	TGTGCCAGCAGTTTGAGGGATGAGCAGTTCTTC
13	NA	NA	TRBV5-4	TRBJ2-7	CASSLGQSYEQYF	TGTGCCAGCAGCTTGGGACAATCCTACGAGCAGTACTTC
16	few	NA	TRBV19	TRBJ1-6	CASSIGASSYNSPLHF	TGTGCCAGTAGTATCGGGGCGAGCTCCTATAATTCACCCCTCCACTTT
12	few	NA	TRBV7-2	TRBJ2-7	CASSSTRYEQYF	TGTGCCAGCAGCTCGACTAGGTACGAGCAGTACTTC
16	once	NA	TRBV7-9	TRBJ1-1	CASSSLGHFMNTEAFF	TGTGCCAGCAGCTCTTTGGGGCATTTCATGAACACTGAAGCTTTCTTT
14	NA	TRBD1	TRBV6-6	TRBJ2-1	CASRRGTDYNEQFF	TGTGCCAGCCGAAGAGGGACAGACTACAATGAGCAGTTCTTC
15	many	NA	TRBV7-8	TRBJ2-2	CASSLSAGATGELFF	TGTGCCAGCAGCTTGTCGGCAGGGGCCACCGGGGAGCTGTTTTTT
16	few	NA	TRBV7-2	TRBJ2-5	CASSLNAAPTQETQYF	TGTGCCAGCAGCCTGAATGCGGCCCCAACCCAAGAGACCCAGTACTTC
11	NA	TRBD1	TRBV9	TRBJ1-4	CASSGGQVLFF	TGTGCCAGCAGCGGAGGACAGGTGCTGTTTTTT
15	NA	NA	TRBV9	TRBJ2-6	CASGLGGSGANVLTF	TGTGCCAGCGGCCTAGGGGGCTCTGGGGCCAACGTCCTGACTTTC
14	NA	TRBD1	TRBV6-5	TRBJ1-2	CASSYSRQGYGYTF	TGTGCCAGCAGTTACTCGAGACAGGGCTATGGCTACACCTTC
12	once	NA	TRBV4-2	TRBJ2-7	CASSQNSYEQYF	TGTGCCAGCAGCCAAAACTCCTACGAGCAGTACTTC
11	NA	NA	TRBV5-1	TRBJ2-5	CASSLLETQYF	TGCGCCAGCAGTCTTCTAGAGACCCAGTACTTC
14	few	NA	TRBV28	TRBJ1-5	CASRYRVSNQPQHF	TGTGCCAGCAGATACAGGGTCAGCAATCAGCCCCAGCATTTT
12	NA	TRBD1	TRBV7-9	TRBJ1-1	CASSTQGAIAFF	TGTGCCAGCAGCACACAGGGGGCGATAGCTTTCTTT
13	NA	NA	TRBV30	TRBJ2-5	CCLTGVDRETQYF	TGTTGCCTAACGGGAGTAGATAGGGAGACCCAGTACTTC
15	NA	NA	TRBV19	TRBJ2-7	CASRSGGGTFYEQYF	TGTGCCAGTAGATCTGGAGGCGGGACATTCTACGAGCAGTACTTC
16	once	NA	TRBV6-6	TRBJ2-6	CASSYYSGAGANVLTF	TGTGCCAGCAGTTATTATTCCGGGGCTGGGGCCAACGTCCTGACTTTC
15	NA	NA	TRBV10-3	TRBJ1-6	CAISEHWQGDSPLHF	TGTGCCATCAGTGAGCATTGGCAGGGTGACTCACCCCTCCACTTT
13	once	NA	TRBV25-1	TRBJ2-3	CASRRQGTDTQYF	TGTGCCAGCAGGAGACAGGGCACAGATACGCAGTATTTT
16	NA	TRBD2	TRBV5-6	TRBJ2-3	CASSYGLAGVADTQYF	TGTGCCAGCAGCTACGGACTAGCGGGAGTCGCAGATACGCAGTATTTT
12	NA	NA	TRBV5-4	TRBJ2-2	CASSVRAGELFF	TGTGCCAGCAGCGTGCGAGCCGGGGAGCTGTTTTTT
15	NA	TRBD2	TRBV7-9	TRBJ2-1	CASSLNIAGYNEQFF	TGTGCCAGCAGCTTGAACATAGCGGGGTACAATGAGCAGTTCTTC
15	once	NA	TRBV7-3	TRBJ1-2	CASSSRPGEDYGYTF	TGTGCCAGCAGCTCCCGACCGGGGGAGGACTATGGCTACACCTTC
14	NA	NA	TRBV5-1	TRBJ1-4	CASSLTATNEKLFF	TGCGCCAGCAGCTTGACAGCAACTAATGAAAAACTGTTTTTT
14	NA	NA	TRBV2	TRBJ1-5	CASSELLGNQPQHF	TGTGCCAGCAGTGAATTGTTGGGCAATCAGCCCCAGCATTTT
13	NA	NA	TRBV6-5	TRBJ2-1	CASTSAGHNEQFF	TGTGCCAGCACTTCGGCGGGTCACAATGAGCAGTTCTTC
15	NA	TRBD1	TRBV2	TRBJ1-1	CASSELWDRQTEAFF	TGTGCCAGCAGTGAGCTGTGGGACAGACAGACTGAAGCTTTCTTT
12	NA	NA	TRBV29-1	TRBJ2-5	CSTRRTQETQYF	TGCAGCACTCGACGGACGCAAGAGACCCAGTACTTC
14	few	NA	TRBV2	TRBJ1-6	CASGGGSYYSPLHF	TGTGCCAGCGGGGGGGGTAGTTACTATTCACCCCTCCACTTT
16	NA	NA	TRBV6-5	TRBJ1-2	CASSYPSGRGNYGYTF	TGTGCCAGCAGTTATCCGTCGGGACGGGGAAACTATGGCTACACCTTC
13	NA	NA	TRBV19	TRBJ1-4	CASVGWGEEKLFF	TGTGCCAGTGTGGGGTGGGGAGAAGAAAAACTGTTTTTT
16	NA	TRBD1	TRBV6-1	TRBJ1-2	CASSEATGQAGYGYTF	TGTGCCAGCAGTGAAGCGACCGGACAGGCTGGCTATGGCTACACCTTC
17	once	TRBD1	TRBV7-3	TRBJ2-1	CASSLNPQGASYNEQFF	TGTGCCAGCAGCTTAAATCCACAGGGGGCGTCCTACAATGAGCAGTTCTTC
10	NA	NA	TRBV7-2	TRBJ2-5	CASGGETQYF	TGTGCCAGCGGGGGGGAGACCCAGTACTTC
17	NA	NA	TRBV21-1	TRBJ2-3	CASSKDGITGVTDTQYF	TGTGCCAGCAGCAAAGATGGTATAACAGGGGTCACAGATACGCAGTATTTT